This T cell receptor (beta chain) emerged from a study of T cell responses to AZD1222 COVID-19 vaccine. The CDR3 covers 14 residues. After removal of 3 bases from V and 10 bases from J, the junction contained 9 bases not matched to a gene. CDR1 MGHRA and CDR2 YSYEKL come from the germline V gene. TCRdb keeps only in-frame clones here, not all; method: immunoSEQ multiplex PCR. The data contain 120,000 or so clones, approximately 85% of them singletons. The clonotype originates from an adult in good health. Sequenced here: peripheral blood, sampled on day 0 of AZD1222 vaccination. The genes are TRBV4-1 and TRBJ2-1; 7 positions agree with TRBD2. CDR3 DNA: TGCGCCAGCAGCCACGTGACTAGCCTCCTCGAGCAGTTCTTC. Translated, it gives CASSHVTSLLEQFF.